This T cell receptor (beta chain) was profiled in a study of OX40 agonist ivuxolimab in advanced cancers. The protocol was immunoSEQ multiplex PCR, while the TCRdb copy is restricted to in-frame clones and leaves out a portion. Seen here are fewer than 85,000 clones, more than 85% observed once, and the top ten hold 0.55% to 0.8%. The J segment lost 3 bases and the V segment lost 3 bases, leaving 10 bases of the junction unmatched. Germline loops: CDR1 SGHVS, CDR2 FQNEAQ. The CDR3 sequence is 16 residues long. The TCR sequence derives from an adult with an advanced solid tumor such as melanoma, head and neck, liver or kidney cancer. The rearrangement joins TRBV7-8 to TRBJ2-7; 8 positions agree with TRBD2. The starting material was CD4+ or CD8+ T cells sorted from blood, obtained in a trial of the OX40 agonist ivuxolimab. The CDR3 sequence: CASSFSLTAGGYEQYF. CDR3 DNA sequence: TGTGCCAGCAGCTTTTCCCTTACGGCGGGAGGCTACGAGCAGTACTTC.